Below, 25 T cell receptor beta chains from the same sample are listed, as sequenced in a study of CD8 T cells in ankylosing spondylitis. General study points: Roughly eight highly homologous variants made up a TCR beta motif that seemed to typify ankylosing spondylitis blood.

TCRdb used MiXCR to reprocess the 5' RACE reads, holding one entry per CDR3 protein. The sample holds 500,000 or so distinct CDR3 sequences; about 5.2% are singletons and the top ten take roughly 3.5%. No cognate antigen is known for these TCRs. Material: blood, either unsorted or a sorted T cell fraction (not recorded which). The receptors were gathered from a male donor with ankylosing spondylitis.

This clonotype was seen many times. The rearrangement uses TRBV15 and TRBJ2-7; D might be TRBD2 (5 bases). The V and J ends lost 0 bases and 0 bases respectively, with 12 bases between them. The CDR3 has 16 amino acids. Germline V gives CDR1 LNHNV, CDR2 YYDKDF (reference sequence). CDR3 in amino acids: CATSREREGSSYEQYF. In DNA form, the CDR3 reads TGTGCCACCAGCAGAGAACGGGAAGGGAGCTCCTACGAGCAGTACTTC.

This clonotype has ten or more counts. The chain has TRBV5-1 and TRBJ2-3; a possible D gene is TRBD2 (5 bases). Germline V gene lookup returns CDR1 SGHRS and CDR2 YFSETQ. The germline V and J ends were trimmed by 1 base and 3 bases, with 9 bases remaining between them. This CDR3 has 14 residues. CDR3 in amino acids: CASSLPTGTDTQYF. The CDR3 DNA reads as TGCGCCAGCAGCTTGCCGACGGGGACAGATACGCAGTATTTT.

This clonotype appeared a few times. This chain joins TRBV11-2 and TRBJ2-3; TRBD2 is a possible D gene (6 bases). V lost 5 bases to trimming and J lost 3 bases, with 15 bases between them. Germline V gives CDR1 SGHAT, CDR2 FQNNGV. This CDR3 is 15 amino acids long. The CDR3 sequence is CASSPTARGTDTQYF. The CDR3 nucleotides read TGTGCCAGCAGCCCGACCGCGCGGGGAACAGATACGCAGTATTTT.

The chain is built from TRBV5-1 and TRBJ2-3; 9 nucleotides line up with TRBD2. Germline assignment: CDR1 SGHRS and CDR2 YFSETQ. This CDR3 spans 15 amino acids. V trimming: 4 bases; J trimming: 2 bases; junction bases outside the gene matches: 5. The chain's CDR3 is CASSGGLASTDTQYF. CDR3 nucleotides: TGCGCCAGCAGCGGCGGACTAGCGTCCACAGATACGCAGTATTTT. The whole variable domain, remainder taken from reference TRBV5-1 and TRBJ2-3, is KAGVTQTPRYLIKTRGQQVTLSCSPISGHRSVSWYQQTPGQGLQFLFEYFSETQRNKGNFPGRFSGRQFSNSRSEMNVSTLELGDSALYLCASSGGLASTDTQYFGPGTRLTVL.

This clonotype was observed a few times. The CDR3 region has the DNA TGTGCCAGTGGACCAAACTACGAGCAGTACTTC. Translation: CASGPNYEQYF. The J gene is TRBJ2-7, the V gene TRBV28, with D unclear. The CDR3 covers 11 residues. V was cut by 9 bases and J by 3 bases, with 9 bases left in between. Germline CDR1 and CDR2: MDHEN and SYDVKM.

There are a few counts of this clonotype. The J gene is TRBJ1-1, the V gene TRBV6-5; D unclear. Germline V CDR1 and CDR2: MNHEY, SVGAGI. V was trimmed by 4 bases and J by 1 base, leaving 16 bases between them. This CDR3 is 16 amino acids long. DNA for the CDR3: TGTGCCAGCAGTTTTGCCGGGAGAGGGTCGAACACTGAAGCTTTCTTT. Translation gives CASSFAGRGSNTEAFF.

This clonotype was recorded only once. The junction departs from germline at one end; a sequencing error may be responsible. The rearrangement joins TRBV5-5 to TRBJ2-3; no clear D. CDR3 size: 15 residues. Germline CDR1 and CDR2: SGHKS and YYEKEE (reference sequence). The CDR3 here is CAISDRLLSTDTQYF. CDR3 bases: TGTGCCATCAGCGATCGGCTCCTTAGCACAGATACGCAGTATTTT.

At least ten counts were recorded for this clonotype. The J gene is TRBJ1-3, the V gene TRBV4-1, with a tentative D call TRBD1 (6 bases). V was clipped by 8 bases and J by 2 bases, with 16 bases between them. The CDR3 is made up of 15 amino acids. Germline values: CDR1 MGHRA, CDR2 YSYEKL. CDR3: CASREPGATGNTIYF. The CDR3 nucleotides read TGCGCCAGCCGCGAACCAGGGGCAACTGGAAACACCATATATTTT.

This clonotype was observed many times. The CDR3 protein is CSAIARGGTDTQYF. The CDR3 DNA sequence: TGCAGTGCTATCGCCCGGGGTGGGACAGATACGCAGTATTTT. This rearrangement joins TRBV20-1 to TRBJ2-3; a weak D match, TRBD2 (5 bases). CDR1 and CDR2 from the germline V gene are DFQATT and SNEGSKA (reference sequence). Trimming took 4 bases from V and 3 from J, leaving 14 bases between them. The CDR3 has 14 amino acids.

The chain recombines TRBV5-1 with TRBJ2-5; D is perhaps TRBD1 or TRBD2 (5 bases each). V was pared by 7 bases and J by 7 bases, with 23 bases between. The CDR3 has 15 amino acids. Germline V lookup: CDR1 SGHRS, CDR2 YFSETQ. In nucleotides, the CDR3 is TGCGCCAGCCTCCGGGACCCCCTGAGCTTGGGGACCCAGTACTTC. Translating it yields CASLRDPLSLGTQYF.

This clonotype showed up many times. The chain uses TRBV5-1 and TRBJ1-1, with D hard to call. Germline CDR1 SGHRS, CDR2 YFSETQ. This CDR3 has 14 residues. The germline V and J ends were trimmed by 1 base and 1 base, with 8 bases remaining between them. The CDR3 protein is CASSLNGENTEAFF. The CDR3 DNA reads as TGCGCCAGCAGCTTGAACGGGGAGAACACTGAAGCTTTCTTT.

The J gene is TRBJ2-7, the V gene TRBV3-1; perhaps D is TRBD1 or TRBD2 (5 bases each). Trimming took 7 bases from V and 3 from J, leaving 19 bases between them. The CDR3 loop spans 15 amino acids. CDR1 and CDR2 (germline): LGHDT, YNNKEL (reference sequence). CDR3 bases: TGTGCCAGCACTGGGGGAGTAAGGTACGGCTACGAGCAGTACTTC. It is translated as CASTGGVRYGYEQYF.

V gene TRBV5-1 combines with J gene TRBJ2-5, with 9 bases aligning to TRBD2. The V and J ends lost 0 bases and 5 bases, in that order; junction bases with no gene match: 11. Germline values: CDR1 SGHRS, CDR2 YFSETQ. This CDR3 is 17 amino acids long. Here the CDR3 reads CASSLERWSGGSETQYF. The CDR3 DNA follows: TGCGCCAGCAGCTTGGAACGGTGGAGCGGGGGGTCGGAGACCCAGTACTTC.

In its sample, this clonotype was seen many times. The V gene is TRBV6-1, the J gene TRBJ2-1; 13 nucleotides align to TRBD2. V was clipped by 6 bases and J by 7 bases; unmatched bases: 9. CDR3 length: 16 amino acids. The V gene's germline CDR1 is MNHNS and CDR2 SASEGT. CDR3: CASRVFGLAGVNEQFF. The CDR3 DNA reads TGTGCCAGCAGAGTATTCGGACTAGCGGGAGTTAATGAGCAGTTCTTC.

The table lists this clonotype with many counts. This sequence joins TRBV20-1 and TRBJ2-2, with D tentatively TRBD1 or TRBD2 (5 bases each). The germline CDR1 and CDR2 sequences are DFQATT and SNEGSKA (reference sequence). V was shortened by 3 bases and J by 4 bases, with 15 bases between the two germline ends. CDR3 length: 15 residues. The CDR3 here is CSARTGRYPTGELFF. In DNA form, the CDR3 reads TGCAGTGCTAGGACGGGACGCTACCCCACCGGGGAGCTGTTTTTT.

This clonotype has at least ten counts. The V call is TRBV20-1, the J call TRBJ2-3; a weak D match, TRBD1 (6 bases). The germline V gene has CDR1 DFQATT and CDR2 SNEGSKA (reference sequence). The CDR3 contains 14 residues. The germline V and J ends were trimmed by 0 bases and 1 base, with 8 bases remaining between them. CDR3 amino acids: CSARDHRGTDTQYF. Written as DNA, the CDR3 is TGCAGTGCTAGAGATCACAGGGGCACAGATACGCAGTATTTT.

This clonotype was found a few times. An end of the junction differs from the germline gene, which may be a read error. The V gene is TRBV20-1, the J gene TRBJ2-2; maybe TRBD2 (5 bases). The CDR3 totals 16 residues. The V gene's germline CDR1 is DFQATT and CDR2 SNEGSKA (reference sequence). The CDR3 here is CCARALNGANTGELFF. DNA for the CDR3: TGCTGTGCTAGAGCCCTCAACGGGGCGAACACCGGGGAGCTGTTTTTT.

This clonotype was counted many times. The J gene is TRBJ2-5, the V gene TRBV7-2; 8 bases map to TRBD2. This CDR3 comprises 16 residues. V dropped 1 base and J dropped 2; count of bases not matched to a gene: 6. CDR1 and CDR2 from the germline V gene are SGHTA and FQGNSA. The CDR3 sequence: CASSLGYGGGQETQYF. CDR3 nucleotide sequence: TGTGCCAGCAGCTTAGGCTACGGGGGGGGACAAGAGACCCAGTACTTC.

The genes are TRBV20-1 and TRBJ2-5, with 8 positions matching TRBD1. In germline, CDR1 is DFQATT, CDR2 SNEGSKA (reference sequence). With V trimmed by 6 bases and J by 4 bases, 7 bases remained unmatched. The CDR3 consists of 13 residues. In nucleotides, the CDR3 is TGCAGTGCCGGGACAGGTCCAGGAGAGACCCAGTACTTC. Translated, it gives CSAGTGPGETQYF.

This clonotype was counted many times. The chain uses TRBV24-1 and TRBJ2-2; the match to TRBD1 covers 8 bases. The CDR3 totals 15 residues. V lost 4 bases, J lost 1 base, and 1 base stayed unmatched. CDR1 is KGHDR, CDR2 SFDVKD, per germline. The CDR3 is CATSEGTGNTGELFF. The DNA for the CDR3 is TGTGCCACCAGTGAGGGGACAGGGAACACCGGGGAGCTGTTTTTT.

This clonotype showed up just a few times. V and J are TRBV4-3 and TRBJ2-7; 8 positions agree with TRBD1. CDR3 size: 16 residues. Trimming at V came to 3 bases and at J to 2 bases, leaving 9 bases not matched to a gene. Germline V gene sequence: CDR1 LGHNA, CDR2 YSLEER. This CDR3 reads CASSHSPGTGPYEQYF. The CDR3 region has the DNA TGCGCCAGCAGCCACTCACCCGGGACAGGACCCTACGAGCAGTACTTC.

This clonotype was seen many times. The gene calls are TRBV7-2 and TRBJ1-1; no reliable D call. V dropped 6 bases and J dropped 3 bases, with 17 bases sitting between them. The germline V gene encodes CDR1 SGHTA and CDR2 FQGNSA. The CDR3 totals 15 residues. CDR3 amino acids: CASRRYSPADTEAFF. The CDR3 bases are TGTGCCAGCAGACGATACAGTCCCGCGGACACTGAAGCTTTCTTT.

This clonotype showed up just a few times. This chain uses TRBV7-9 with TRBJ2-6, with a tentative D call TRBD1 (6 bases). The V end lost 7 bases, the J end lost 4 bases, and 11 bases lay between the germline ends. The CDR3 totals 14 residues. Per the germline V gene, CDR1 is SEHNR and CDR2 is FQNEAQ (reference sequence). In DNA form, the CDR3 reads TGTGCCAGCATCCACAGGGCCGGGGCCAACGTCCTGACTTTC. Translation gives CASIHRAGANVLTF.

This clonotype has at least ten counts. This rearrangement joins TRBV12-3 or TRBV12-4 to TRBJ1-1; D call uncertain. Deletions cut 7 bases from V and 11 bases from J, with 17 bases between. CDR3 length: 12 residues. DNA for the CDR3: TGTGCCAGCACCCTATCCGGGAGGCGGGCTTTCTTT. Protein: CASTLSGRRAFF.

This clonotype was picked up many times. The gene calls are TRBV20-1 and TRBJ1-5; the D gene is possibly TRBD1 (5 bases). The CDR3 has 16 residues. The V and J ends lost 2 bases and 7 bases respectively, with 21 bases between them. Looked up from germline, CDR1 is DFQATT and CDR2 is SNEGSKA (reference sequence). CDR3 bases: TGCAGTGCTAGACTCCGATGGGGGAGAGATGGACAGCCCCAGCATTTT. Amino acids: CSARLRWGRDGQPQHF.